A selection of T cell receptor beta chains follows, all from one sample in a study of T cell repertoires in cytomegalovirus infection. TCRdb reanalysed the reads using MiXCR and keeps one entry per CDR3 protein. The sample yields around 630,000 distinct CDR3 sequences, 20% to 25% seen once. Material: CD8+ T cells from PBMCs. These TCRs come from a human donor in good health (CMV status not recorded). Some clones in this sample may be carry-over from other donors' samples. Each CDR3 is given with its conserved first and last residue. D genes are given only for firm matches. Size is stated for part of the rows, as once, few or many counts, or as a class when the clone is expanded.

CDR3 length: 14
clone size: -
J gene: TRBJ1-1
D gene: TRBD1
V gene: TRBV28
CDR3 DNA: TGTGCCAGCAGCCCCAGGGGGCCGGCCACTGAAGCTTTCTTT
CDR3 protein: CASSPRGPATEAFF

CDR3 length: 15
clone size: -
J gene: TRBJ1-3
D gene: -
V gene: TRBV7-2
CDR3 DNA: TGTGCCAGCAGCTTTCAACAGCTGGGAGGAAACACCATATATTTT
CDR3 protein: CASSFQQLGGNTIYF

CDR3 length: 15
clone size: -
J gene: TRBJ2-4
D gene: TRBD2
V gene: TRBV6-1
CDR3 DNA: TGTGCCAGCAGTTCAAACCTAGCGGGCAAAAACATTCAGTACTTC
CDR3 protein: CASSSNLAGKNIQYF

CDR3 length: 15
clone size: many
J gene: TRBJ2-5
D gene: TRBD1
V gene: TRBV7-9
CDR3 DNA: TGTGCCAGCAGCTCTCGACAGGGAGCCCAAGAGACCCAGTACTTC
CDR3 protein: CASSSRQGAQETQYF

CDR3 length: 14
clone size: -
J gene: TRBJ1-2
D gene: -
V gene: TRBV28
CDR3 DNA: TGTGCCAGCAGTTTTTGGGGAGGGGCGGATGGCTACACCTTC
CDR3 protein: CASSFWGGADGYTF

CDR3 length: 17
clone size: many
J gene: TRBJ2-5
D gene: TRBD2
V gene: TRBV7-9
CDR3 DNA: TGTGCCAGCAGCCCCCCCAGGGGACTAGCGGGGGGGCGACGGCTGTACTTC
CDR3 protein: CASSPPRGLAGGRRLYF

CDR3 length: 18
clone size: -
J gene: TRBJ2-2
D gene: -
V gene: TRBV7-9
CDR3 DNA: TGTGCCAGCAGCTTCCGACTTTGGGGGGCCGTTGGGACCGGGGAGCTGTTTTTT
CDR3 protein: CASSFRLWGAVGTGELFF

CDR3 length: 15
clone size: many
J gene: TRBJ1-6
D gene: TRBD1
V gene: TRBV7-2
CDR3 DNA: TGTGCCAGCAGCTTAAGTGACAGGGCCGGATCACCCCTCCACTTT
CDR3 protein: CASSLSDRAGSPLHF

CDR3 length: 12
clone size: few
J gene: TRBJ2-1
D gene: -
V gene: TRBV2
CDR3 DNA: TGTGCCAGCCAACTAGTCTACAATGAGCAGTTCTTC
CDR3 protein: CASQLVYNEQFF

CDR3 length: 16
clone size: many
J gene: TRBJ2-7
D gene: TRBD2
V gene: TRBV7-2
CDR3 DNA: TGTGCCAGCAGCTTCTTGAGCGGGGTGGCCTCCTACGAGCAGTACTTC
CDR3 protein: CASSFLSGVASYEQYF

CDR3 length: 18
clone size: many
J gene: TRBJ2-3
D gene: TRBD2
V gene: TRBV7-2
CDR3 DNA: TGTGCCAGCAGCTTAGCCCTAGCGGGGGGGACGGGGAAAGATACGCAGTATTTT
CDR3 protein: CASSLALAGGTGKDTQYF

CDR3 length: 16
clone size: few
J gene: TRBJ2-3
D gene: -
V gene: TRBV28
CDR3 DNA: TGTGCCAGCAGTTTATGGCCATCCCCAAGCACAGATACGCAGTATTTT
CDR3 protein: CASSLWPSPSTDTQYF

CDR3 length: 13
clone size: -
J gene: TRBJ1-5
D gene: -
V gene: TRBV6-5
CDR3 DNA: TGTGCCAGCAGTTACTCGGAGGGCCAGCCCCAGCATTTT
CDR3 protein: CASSYSEGQPQHF

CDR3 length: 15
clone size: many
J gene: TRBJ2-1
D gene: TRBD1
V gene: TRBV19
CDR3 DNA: TGTGCCAGTAGTGAGGGGGGACAGGCTAACAATGAGCAGTTCTTC
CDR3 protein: CASSEGGQANNEQFF

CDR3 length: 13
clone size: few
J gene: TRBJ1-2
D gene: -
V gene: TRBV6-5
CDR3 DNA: TGTGCCAGCAGGGCAGGGGTTGGGTATGGCTACACCTTC
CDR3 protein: CASRAGVGYGYTF

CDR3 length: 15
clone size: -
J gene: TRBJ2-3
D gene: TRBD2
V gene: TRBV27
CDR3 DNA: TGTGCCAGCAGTTTTCTGACTAGCGGCACAGATACGCAGTATTTT
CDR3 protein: CASSFLTSGTDTQYF

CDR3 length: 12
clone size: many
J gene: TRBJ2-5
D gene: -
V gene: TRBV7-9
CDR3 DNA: TGTGCCAGCAGCTTTGCTCAAGAGACCCAGTACTTC
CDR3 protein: CASSFAQETQYF

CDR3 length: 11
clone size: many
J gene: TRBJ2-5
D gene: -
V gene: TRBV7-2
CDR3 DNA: TGTGCCAGCAGCCCTGGTCGGACCCAGTACTTC
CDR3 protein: CASSPGRTQYF

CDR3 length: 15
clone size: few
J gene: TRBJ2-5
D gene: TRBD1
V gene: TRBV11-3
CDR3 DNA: TGTGCCAGCAGCATCGGGACAGGGGGCGCGGAGACCCAGTACTTC
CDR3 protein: CASSIGTGGAETQYF

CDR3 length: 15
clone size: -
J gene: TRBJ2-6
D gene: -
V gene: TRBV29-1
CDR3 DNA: TGCAGCGTTGAGGGCAGGCTCTCTGGGGCCAACGTCCTGACTTTC
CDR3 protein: CSVEGRLSGANVLTF

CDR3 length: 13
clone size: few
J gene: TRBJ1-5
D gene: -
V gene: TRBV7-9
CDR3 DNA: TGTGCCAGCACCCTTGGGGTAGGTCAGCCCCAGCATTTT
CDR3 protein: CASTLGVGQPQHF

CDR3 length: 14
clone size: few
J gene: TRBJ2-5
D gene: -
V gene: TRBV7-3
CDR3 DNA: TGTGCCAGCAGCTTTTGGGGAAACCAAGAGACCCAGTACTTC
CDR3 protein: CASSFWGNQETQYF

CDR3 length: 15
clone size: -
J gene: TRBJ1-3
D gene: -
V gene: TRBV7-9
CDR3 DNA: TGTGCCAGCAGCTACCGACAGGTCTCTGGAAACACCATATATTTT
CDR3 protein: CASSYRQVSGNTIYF

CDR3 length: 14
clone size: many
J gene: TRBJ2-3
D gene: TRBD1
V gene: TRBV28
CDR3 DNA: TGTGCCAGCGGGTCCGGACAGGGGACAGATACGCAGTATTTT
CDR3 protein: CASGSGQGTDTQYF

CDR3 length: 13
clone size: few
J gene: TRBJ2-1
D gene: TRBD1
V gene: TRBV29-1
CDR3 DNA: TGCAGCGTGGGGACAGCATCTCCGGATGAGCAGTTCTTC
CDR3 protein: CSVGTASPDEQFF

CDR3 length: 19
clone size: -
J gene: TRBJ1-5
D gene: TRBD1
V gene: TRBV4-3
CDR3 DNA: TGCGCCAGCAGCCAAGATCGGGACAGGGGACCTTTTAGCAATCAGCCCCAGCATTTT
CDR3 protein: CASSQDRDRGPFSNQPQHF

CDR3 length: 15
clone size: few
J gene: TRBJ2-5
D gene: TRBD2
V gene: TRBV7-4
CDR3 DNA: TGTGCCAGCAGCTTCGAGCGGGGGGCCCAAGAGACCCAGTACTTC
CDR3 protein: CASSFERGAQETQYF

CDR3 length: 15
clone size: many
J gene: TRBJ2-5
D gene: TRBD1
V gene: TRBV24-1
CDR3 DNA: TGTGCCACCAGTGATAAGAGGGGGCACCAAGAGACCCAGTACTTC
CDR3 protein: CATSDKRGHQETQYF

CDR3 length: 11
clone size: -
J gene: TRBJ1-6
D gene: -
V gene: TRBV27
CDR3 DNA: TGTGCCAGCAGGACAAATTCACCCCTCCACTTT
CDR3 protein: CASRTNSPLHF

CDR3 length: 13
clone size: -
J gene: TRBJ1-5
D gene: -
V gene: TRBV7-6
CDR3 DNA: TGTGCCAGCAGCTTAGACAGGGCCCAGCCCCAGCATTTT
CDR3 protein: CASSLDRAQPQHF

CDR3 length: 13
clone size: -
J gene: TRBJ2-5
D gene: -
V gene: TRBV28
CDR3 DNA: TGTGCCAGCAAAACCAGGCGGCAAGAGACCCAGTACTTC
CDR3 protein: CASKTRRQETQYF

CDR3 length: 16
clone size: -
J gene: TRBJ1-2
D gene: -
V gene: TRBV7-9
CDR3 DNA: TGTGCCAGCAGCTTAGAACAGCAGGGAGGCTTCTATGGCTACACCTTC
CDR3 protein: CASSLEQQGGFYGYTF

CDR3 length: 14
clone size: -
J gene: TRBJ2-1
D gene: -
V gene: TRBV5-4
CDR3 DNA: TGTGCCAGCAGCCTGAGGGACCCGGGTGATGAGCAGTTCTTC
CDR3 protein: CASSLRDPGDEQFF

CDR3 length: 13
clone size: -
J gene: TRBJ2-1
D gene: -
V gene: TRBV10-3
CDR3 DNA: TGTGCCATCCGGGGCAGGGATGGCAATGAGCAGTTCTTC
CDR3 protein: CAIRGRDGNEQFF

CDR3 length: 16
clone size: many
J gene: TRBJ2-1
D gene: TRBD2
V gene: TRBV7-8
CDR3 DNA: TGTGCCAGCAGCTCTGGACTAGCGGGGTTCTACAATGAGCAGTTCTTC
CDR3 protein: CASSSGLAGFYNEQFF

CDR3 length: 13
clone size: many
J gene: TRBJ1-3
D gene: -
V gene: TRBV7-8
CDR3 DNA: TGTGCCAGCAACGGGGCCAGAGGAAACACCATATATTTT
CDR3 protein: CASNGARGNTIYF

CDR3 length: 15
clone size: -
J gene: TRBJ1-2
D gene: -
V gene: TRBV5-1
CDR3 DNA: TGCGCCAGCAGCTTGGAGGGACCCCCAGGGAAAGGCTACACCTTC
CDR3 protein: CASSLEGPPGKGYTF

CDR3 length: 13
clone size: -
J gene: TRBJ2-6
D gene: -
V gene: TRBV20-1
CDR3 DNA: TGCAGTGCTAGAGCAGGTGGGGCCAACGTCCTGACTTTC
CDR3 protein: CSARAGGANVLTF

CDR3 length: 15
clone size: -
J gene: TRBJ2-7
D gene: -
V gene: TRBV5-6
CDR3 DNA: TGTGCCAGCAGCGACGGCCGCCCCATGCTCTACGAGCAGTACTTC
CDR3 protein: CASSDGRPMLYEQYF

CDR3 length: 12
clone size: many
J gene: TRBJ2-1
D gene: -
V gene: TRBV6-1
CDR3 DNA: TGTGCCAGCAGCTCAGATCAGGATGAGCAGTTCTTC
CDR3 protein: CASSSDQDEQFF

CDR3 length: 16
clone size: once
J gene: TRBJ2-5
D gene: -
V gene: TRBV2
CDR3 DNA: TGTGCCAGCAGCCCCGGCCTGTGGTTGGGCATTGAGACCCAGTACTTC
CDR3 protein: CASSPGLWLGIETQYF

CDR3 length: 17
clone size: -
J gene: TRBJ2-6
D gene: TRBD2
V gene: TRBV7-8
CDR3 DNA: TGTGCCAGCATCGACCGGCGGGGGGTAACTGGGGCCAACGTCCTGACTTTC
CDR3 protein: CASIDRRGVTGANVLTF

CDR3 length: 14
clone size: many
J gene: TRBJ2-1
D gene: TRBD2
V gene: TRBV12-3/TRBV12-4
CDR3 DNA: TGTGCCAGCAGTTTTCTAGCGGGGGGCCCCCTGGAGTTCTTC
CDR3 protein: CASSFLAGGPLEFF

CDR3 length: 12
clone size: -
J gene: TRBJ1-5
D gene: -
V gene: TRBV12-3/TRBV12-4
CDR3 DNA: TGTGCCAGCAGTTTTGAGTATCAGCCCCAGCATTTT
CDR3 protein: CASSFEYQPQHF

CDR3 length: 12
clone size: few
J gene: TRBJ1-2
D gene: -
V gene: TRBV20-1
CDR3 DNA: TGCAGTACCCCGGGCGCCCACTATGGCTACACCTTC
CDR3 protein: CSTPGAHYGYTF

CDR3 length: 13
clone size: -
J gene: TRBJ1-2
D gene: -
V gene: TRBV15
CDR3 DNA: TGTGCCACCAAGGGGAGACTTAACTATGGCTACACCTTC
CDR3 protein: CATKGRLNYGYTF

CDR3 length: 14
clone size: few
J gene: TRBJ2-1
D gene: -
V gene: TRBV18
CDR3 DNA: TGTGCCAGCTCACAAAGCCTGGAGTCAAATGAGCAGTTCTTC
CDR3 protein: CASSQSLESNEQFF

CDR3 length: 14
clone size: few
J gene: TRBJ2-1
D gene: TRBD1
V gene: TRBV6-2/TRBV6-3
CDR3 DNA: TGTGCCAGCATCGGGACAGGGATAGACAATGAGCAGTTCTTC
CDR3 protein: CASIGTGIDNEQFF

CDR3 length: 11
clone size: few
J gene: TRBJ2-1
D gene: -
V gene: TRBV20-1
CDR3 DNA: TGCAGTGCTAGAGTTGGGAGTGAGCAGTTCTTC
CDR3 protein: CSARVGSEQFF

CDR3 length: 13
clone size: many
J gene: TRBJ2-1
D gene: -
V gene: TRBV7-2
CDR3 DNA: TGTGCCAGCAGTAAAGGGGGCTACAATGAGCAGTTCTTC
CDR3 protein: CASSKGGYNEQFF